This TCR beta chain was sequenced during a study of cytomegalovirus exposure and HLA in healthy donors (dated by TCRdb to about 2017). About the study as a whole: An earlier analysis of several hundred of the donors reported 250 to 300 Gb of sequence data and around 120 million unique TCR beta sequences obtained from some 200 million T cells. The study aimed to test whether cataloging public T cell receptors could reveal signatures of past pathogen exposure. In a later genetic analysis, genome-wide SNP genotypes for about 55% of the 666 donors were used, and that subset was treated as a discovery cohort. Among roughly 400 genotyped donors of the cohort, an average of roughly 230,000 unique TCR beta nucleotide sequences was sequenced per donor, of which about 18% were non-productive. In addition to the first cohort of approximately 650 subjects, a separate validation cohort of 120 different subjects was used. All discovery cohort repertoires had been generated on a single sequencing platform. Rather than drawing on any new phenotypic data, the later analysis identified candidate immune exposures from TCR beta sequences and the way those sequences occurred across donors. Of the 300 to 500 genotyped donors, approximately 80% were placed in the genetic ancestry cluster associated with self-reported Caucasian donors. The number of donors typed differed by locus, with about 629-630 for A, B, C, DRB1 and DQB1, roughly 550 for DQA1, approximately 570 for DPA1, and over 400 for DPB1. The T cell repertoires of some 700 subjects were profiled by immunosequencing and related to cytomegalovirus serostatus. To study patterns of TCR occurrence, a later analysis re-analyzed previously published TCR beta repertoires from under 750 donors and added high-resolution HLA genotyping. Because of strong linkage in the cohort, four or five DR-DQ haplotypes were treated as single units for association and clustering. Donor age, sex, ethnicity and CMV serostatus were collected together with the repertoire data. About 310 gigabases of sequencing data and tens of millions of unique TCR sequences were included in an early release covering around 600 HLA-typed donors. Both class I and class II loci were covered by HLA typing, at four-digit resolution. In an earlier analysis of 587 of the donors, high-throughput TCR beta sequencing was used to judge whether each TCR beta V gene segment behaved as functional or pseudogenic. The study combined high-throughput TCR immunosequencing, statistical association of individual TCRs with disease status, and machine learning to predict cytomegalovirus infection status.

In total, about 650 healthy bone marrow donors made up the cohort. All cohort members were sampled while nominally healthy, although unrecorded immune exposures were likely present. The donor tested CMV seropositive and was one of the 289 seropositive cohort members. A peripheral blood sample was collected from each donor, and TCR beta sequencing was performed on peripheral blood mononuclear cells. Genomic DNA was extracted from the blood cell samples with the Qiagen DNeasy Blood Extraction Kit. The research as a whole found: Most CMV-associated TCR beta chains appeared to be HLA-restricted in a later analysis, and the HLA associations seemed to be driven largely by CMV exposure. In this cohort, only TCR beta chains were sequenced, and detectable features were limited by the absence of alpha or paired-chain data. Presence/absence analyses assumed roughly uniform sequencing depth across donors, an assumption that may not hold. At a false discovery rate of 0.05, a later analysis linked about 17,000 TCR beta sequences to specific HLA alleles. A further reported finding was that TCR beta sequences accurately predicted the HLA-A and HLA-B alleles for most subjects in the first cohort. A later analysis reported that several top co-occurrence clusters appeared linked to parvovirus B19, influenza, CMV and Epstein-Barr virus. While some public TCRs were present in many individuals, most TCR sequences turned up only very rarely across donors. When HLA alleles, especially DR and DQ, strongly co-occurred, attributing TCR associations to individual alleles was difficult. Linkage disequilibrium might explain the correlated functional status among segregating V segments, but an unknown experimental factor could not be excluded. A later analysis found that HLA-associated TCR beta chains were more clonally expanded and had lower generation probabilities than equally common non-associated chains. Because HLA typing was missing for some donors at each locus, association tests included only the typed subset. A later genetic analysis associated a missense DCLRE1C variant with V-gene and J-gene trimming of TCR beta chains, and an independent cohort replicated the association. Some IMGT-functional V segments, including TRBV6-2 and TRBV6-3, could not be told apart with the 87-base-pair reads, so those segments were excluded. Broadly in line with IMGT annotations, most TCR beta V segments showed up in productive rearrangements about 87% or about 30% of the time in an earlier analysis of around 550 of the donors. The earlier analysis of 450 to 700 of the donors excluded around 17 rarely observed V segments, including chromosome 9 orphons, because counts were too low. The classifier was reported to diagnose cytomegalovirus status with high specificity and sensitivity in both the original and validation cohorts. In vitro tests confirmed that a few of the cytomegalovirus-associated TCR beta chains recognize cytomegalovirus antigens. For the cohort, immune exposure information was limited to CMV serostatus. The study gave a list of 150 to 200 TCR beta chains associated with cytomegalovirus. A group of highly shared sequence variants was considered likely to be a technical artifact of the sequencing pipeline. Compared with the 666-donor mean, donors in an Asian-associated ancestry cluster had fewer N-insertions in productive TCRs, according to a later genetic analysis. It was suggested by the authors that the approach could potentially be generalized to other disease states and immunological phenotypes. A later analysis found that TCR association rates varied across HLA loci, with DRB1 alleles showing the most associated TCRs and HLA-C alleles the fewest.

The library was produced with the immunoSEQ multiplex PCR assay. The multiplex PCR relied on a mix of 60 forward primers for TCR Vbeta segments and 13 reverse primers for TCR Jbeta segments. A multiplex PCR assay on genomic DNA amplified the CDR3 region of rearranged TCR beta genes. The amplified TCR beta libraries were sequenced on the Illumina HiSeq System as 87-base-pair reads. The authors' analysis ran thus. In a later analysis, some 80 million unique TCR beta chains were counted across the 500 to 850 repertoires, and approximately 11 million of these chains were shared by at least two donors. Raw reads were error-corrected and collapsed into unique sequences by a nearest-neighbor algorithm in which closely related sequences were merged to remove PCR and sequencing errors. V, D and J gene segments were assigned by aligning CDR3 sequences to IMGT reference sequences. For a sequence to be retained, a match of at least six nucleotides was required to both a V gene segment and a J gene segment. Rearrangements were called productive when the CDR3 lacked stop codons and stayed in frame with V and J; all others were non-productive. CDR3 was defined by IMGT convention, running from the second conserved V-encoded cysteine to the conserved J-encoded phenylalanine. The earlier analysis of a few hundred of the donors excluded any sequence lacking an unambiguous match to a single V gene segment. In an earlier analysis of several hundred of the donors, V segments were called functional above 56.7% productive rearrangements and were called segregating when the between-donor standard deviation exceeded 5%. A statistical classification framework was built to diagnose cytomegalovirus status from the catalog of TCR beta chain sequences. In a later analysis, V and J genes were assigned by comparing TCR nucleotide sequences against IMGT/GENE-DB human TR gene sequences. In a later analysis, CDR3 sequences and most-parsimonious VDJ recombination scenarios were assigned using the TCRdist pipeline. In a later analysis, every TCR beta chain was defined by the combination of its CDR3 amino acid sequence and its V-gene family, and reads without a unique V-gene family were dropped. To address suspected cross-contamination and a sequencing artifact, a later analysis removed 592 highly shared, low-generation-probability nucleotide sequences. For each public chain, a later analysis derived a clonal expansion index from normalized ranks of inferred template counts within each repertoire. Generation probabilities in a later analysis came from a VDJ recombination model fitted to out-of-frame rearrangements, and those results were checked against IGoR. A later analysis scored TCR-TCR, TCR-HLA and TCR-CMV co-occurrence with hypergeometric tests, applying a repertoire-size bias correction to TCR pairs. To estimate false discovery rates, a later analysis permuted the HLA or CMV assignments 20 times. In a later analysis, co-occurring TCRs were grouped using DBSCAN, with TCRdist sequence similarity added in when clustering inside HLA-allele-positive subsets. Co-occurrence clustering excluded repertoires with fewer than 30,000 or more than 120,000 public chains, plus five with anomalous nucleotide sharing. The table was pulled from immuneACCESS by TCRdb, which kept in-frame rearrangements only. Such tables lose some clones; where checked, under half of the loss comes from unresolved V genes, and the rest has no known cause. Clone size and V and J calls were adopted from that table, with D and trimming inferred from the DNA. The sample records roughly 150,000 clones, under 70% of which are singletons. The ten biggest clones cover 3% of the sample.

The CDR3 numbers 14 residues from cysteine through phenylalanine. The sequence is cut down to CDR3 DNA, 42 bases in frame from base 1. CDR1 and CDR2 are drawn from the germline V gene: SGHDT, YYEEEE. V is pared back by 4 bases and J by 1 base, with 9 bases lying between the germline termini. On this clone: Its antigen remains undetermined. Per-base quality was not reported, and no clone a single base away is much larger than it.

The chain links TRBV5-6 with TRBJ1-3; the D gene assignment is ambiguous. This clonotype originated in a woman under 40 in good health and CMV-seropositive. Sequenced sample: PBMCs. CDR3 region: CASSLGWSGNTIYF. The DNA reads as follows: TGTGCCAGCAGCCTCGGGTGGTCTGGAAACACCATATATTTT.